This T cell receptor beta chain was obtained from a study of spatial heterogeneity in lung cancer. Via MiXCR, TCRdb re-called the 5' RACE reads, giving one row per CDR3 protein. Here the sample spans 20,000 to 25,000 distinct CDR3 sequences, 5.5% to 8.5% being singletons. Germline values: CDR1 SGHAT, CDR2 FQNNGV. V was shortened by 1 base and J by 7 bases, with 11 bases between the two germline ends. This CDR3 is built from 14 residues. Time point noted: sample taken at primary tumor resection. Material for sequencing was whole RNA from tumor, nontumor lung or frozen PBMC, left unsorted. The rearrangement links TRBV11-2 to TRBJ2-1; no firm D call. The material was PBMCs, obtained at surgery. This receptor was identified in a male donor with early-stage non-small cell lung cancer. Here the CDR3 reads CASSLGITSNEQFF. The CDR3 nucleotides are TGTGCCAGCAGCTTAGGAATAACGAGTAATGAGCAGTTCTTC. The complete variable domain, with remaining parts taken from reference TRBV11-2 and TRBJ2-1, reads EAGVAQSPRYKIIEKRQSVAFWCNPISGHATLYWYQQILGQGPKLLIQFQNNGVVDDSQLPKDRFSAERLKGVDSTLKIQPAKLEDSAVYLCASSLGITSNEQFFGPGTRLTVL.